Following are 9 T cell receptor beta chains from one sample sequenced in a study of identifying expanded T cells in peripheral blood. The repertoire was sequenced with immunoSEQ multiplex PCR; TCRdb's copy has only in-frame clones and lacks some. This sample has roughly 100,000 clones; more than 70% occur once, and the top ten carry approximately 4%. Sample: blood. These receptors were taken from a person between 18 and 75 years old in good health.

This clone was recorded only once. This chain connects TRBV15 to TRBJ1-5, with D unresolved. This CDR3 region has 15 residues. V was shortened by 3 bases and J by 2 bases, with 11 bases between the two germline ends. The germline V gene has CDR1 LNHNV and CDR2 YYDKDF (reference sequence). As DNA, the CDR3 is TGTGCCACCAGCAGGACACCACGGGGCAATCAGCCCCAGCATTTT. Protein product: CATSRTPRGNQPQHF.

This clone was observed a single time. This sequence joins TRBV7-8 and TRBJ1-1; D is ambiguous. This CDR3 has 15 residues. CDR1 is SGHVS and CDR2 is FQNEAQ in the germline V gene. V was cut by 6 bases and J by 1 base, with 15 bases left in between. The CDR3 here is CASSYDRAPNTEAFF. The CDR3 DNA reads as TGTGCCAGCAGTTACGATCGGGCCCCGAACACTGAAGCTTTCTTT.

V is TRBV21-1 and J is TRBJ2-4. TRBV21-1 counts as a pseudogene. This CDR3 has 16 residues. The CDR3 nucleotides read TGTGCCAGCAGCAGAGAAAACGGGCCGCCCCGGGACATTCAGTACTTC. Its translation is CASSRENGPPRDIQYF.

The chain links TRBV5-1 to TRBJ1-1; D remains ambiguous. The germline V gene has CDR1 SGHRS and CDR2 YFSETQ. V gave up 0 bases and J gave up 3 bases, with 6 bases separating them. This CDR3 spans 13 amino acids. CDR3 amino acids: CASSLGRDTEAFF. The CDR3 DNA reads as TGCGCCAGCAGCTTGGGCCGGGACACTGAAGCTTTCTTT.

The chain has TRBV18 and TRBJ2-1, with TRBD1 matching over 9 bases. With V trimmed by 0 bases and J by 6 bases, 3 bases remained unmatched. This CDR3 has 15 residues. Germline CDR1 KGHSH, CDR2 LQKENI. CDR3 in amino acids: CASSPPRDRVNEQFF. Here the CDR3 DNA reads TGTGCCAGCTCACCACCCCGGGACAGGGTCAATGAGCAGTTCTTC.

J is TRBJ2-7 and V is TRBV5-5; 10 bases fit TRBD1. The CDR3 sequence is 15 residues long. V shed 5 bases, J shed 3 bases, and the junction held 8 bases outside the gene matches. CDR1 SGHKS and CDR2 YYEKEE come from the germline V gene (reference sequence). CDR3 loop: CASSYPGTGDYEQYF. The CDR3 region has the DNA TGTGCCAGCAGTTACCCCGGGACAGGGGACTACGAGCAGTACTTC.

J is TRBJ1-2 and V is TRBV28; a possible D gene is TRBD1 (5 bases). CDR3 length equals 13 residues. Germline CDR1 MDHEN, CDR2 SYDVKM. Trimming pared 4 bases from V and 7 bases from J, leaving 13 bases between. The CDR3 sequence: CASSWESRAGYTF. CDR3 DNA: TGTGCCAGCAGTTGGGAATCCAGGGCTGGCTACACCTTC.

The chain carries TRBV6-1 and TRBJ1-2; no definite D call. V shed 4 bases and J shed 5 bases, with 17 bases lying between them. The CDR3 is 15 amino acids. Germline CDR1 MNHNS, CDR2 SASEGT. The DNA of the CDR3 is TGTGCCAGCAGTGTTGGAAGCGCCGGACTATATGGCTACACCTTC. It specifies CASSVGSAGLYGYTF.

J is TRBJ2-5 and V is TRBV29-1, with D uncertain. The germline CDR1 and CDR2 sequences are SQVTM and ANQGSEA. The CDR3 has 13 residues. With 5 bases removed from V and 2 bases from J, the gap between germline ends came to 12 bases. The CDR3 loop reads CSVTRTQQETQYF. For the CDR3, the DNA is TGCAGCGTTACCCGGACCCAACAAGAGACCCAGTACTTC.